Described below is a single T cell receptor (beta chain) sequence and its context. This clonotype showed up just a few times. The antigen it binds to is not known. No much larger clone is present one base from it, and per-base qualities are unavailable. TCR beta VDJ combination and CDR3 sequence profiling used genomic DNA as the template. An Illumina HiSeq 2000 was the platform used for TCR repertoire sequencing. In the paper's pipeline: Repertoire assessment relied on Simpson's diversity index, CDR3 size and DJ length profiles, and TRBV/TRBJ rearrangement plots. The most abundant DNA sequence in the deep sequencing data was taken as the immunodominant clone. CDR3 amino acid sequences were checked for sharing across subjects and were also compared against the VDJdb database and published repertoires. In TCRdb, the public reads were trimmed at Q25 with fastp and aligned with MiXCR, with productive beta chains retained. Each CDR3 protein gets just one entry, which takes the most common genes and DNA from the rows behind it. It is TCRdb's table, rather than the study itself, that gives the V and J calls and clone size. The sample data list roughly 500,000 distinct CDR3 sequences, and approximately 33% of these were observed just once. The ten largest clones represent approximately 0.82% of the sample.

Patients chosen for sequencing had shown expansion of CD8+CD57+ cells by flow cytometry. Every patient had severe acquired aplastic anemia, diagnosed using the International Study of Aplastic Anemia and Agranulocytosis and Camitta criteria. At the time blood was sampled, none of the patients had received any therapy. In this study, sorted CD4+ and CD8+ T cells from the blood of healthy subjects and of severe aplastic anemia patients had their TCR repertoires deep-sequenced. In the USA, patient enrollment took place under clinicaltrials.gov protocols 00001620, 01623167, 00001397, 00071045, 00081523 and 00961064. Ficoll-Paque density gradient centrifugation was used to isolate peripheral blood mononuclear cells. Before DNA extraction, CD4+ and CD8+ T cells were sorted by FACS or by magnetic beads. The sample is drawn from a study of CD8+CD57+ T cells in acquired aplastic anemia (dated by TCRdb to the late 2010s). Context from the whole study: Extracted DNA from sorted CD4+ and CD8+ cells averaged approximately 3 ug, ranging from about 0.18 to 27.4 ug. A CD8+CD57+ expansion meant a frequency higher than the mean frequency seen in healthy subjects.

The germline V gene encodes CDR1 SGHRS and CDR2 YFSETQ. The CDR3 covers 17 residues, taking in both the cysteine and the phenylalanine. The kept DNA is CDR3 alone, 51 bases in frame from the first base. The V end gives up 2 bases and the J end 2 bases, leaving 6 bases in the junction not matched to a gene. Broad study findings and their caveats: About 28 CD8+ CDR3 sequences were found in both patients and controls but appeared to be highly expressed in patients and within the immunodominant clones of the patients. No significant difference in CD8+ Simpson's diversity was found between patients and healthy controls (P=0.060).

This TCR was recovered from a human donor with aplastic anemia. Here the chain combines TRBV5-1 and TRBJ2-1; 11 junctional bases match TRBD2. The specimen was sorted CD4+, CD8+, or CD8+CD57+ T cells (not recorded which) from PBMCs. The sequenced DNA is TGCGCCAGCAGCTTCTTTGGGACTAGCGGAACCTACAATGAGCAGTTCTTC. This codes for CASSFFGTSGTYNEQFF.